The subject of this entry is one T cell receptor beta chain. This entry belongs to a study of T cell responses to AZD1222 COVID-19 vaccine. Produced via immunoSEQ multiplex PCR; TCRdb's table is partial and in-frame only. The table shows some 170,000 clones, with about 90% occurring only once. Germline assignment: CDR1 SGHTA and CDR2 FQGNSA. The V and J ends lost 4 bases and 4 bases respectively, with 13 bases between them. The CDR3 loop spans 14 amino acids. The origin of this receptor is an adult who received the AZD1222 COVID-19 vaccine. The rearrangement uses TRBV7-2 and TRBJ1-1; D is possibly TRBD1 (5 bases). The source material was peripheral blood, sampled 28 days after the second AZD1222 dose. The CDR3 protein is CASSSYGGGTEAFF. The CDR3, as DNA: TGTGCCAGCAGCTCCTACGGGGGAGGCACTGAAGCTTTCTTT.